Each of the 9 T cell receptor beta chains below was sequenced from the same sample in a study of human T cells and chemical hapten exposure. TCRdb re-derived calls from the RACE reads in MiXCR, one entry per CDR3 protein. The table lists 180,000 or so distinct CDR3 sequences, 25% to 35% of them singletons. The time point is: pre-sensitization, week 0. Treatment denoted: therapeutic diphenylcyclopropenone sensitization with weekly scalp DPC. This specimen consisted of whole blood, obtained in connection with sensitization to the hapten diphenylcyclopropenone (DPC). The receptors originated from a woman aged 25 to 39 with alopecia areata. Some clones in this sample may be carry-over from other donors' samples.

In its sample, this clonotype was seen a few times. This sequence joins TRBV29-1 and TRBJ2-1; a possible D gene is TRBD1 (6 bases). V was cut by 5 bases and J by 8 bases, with 10 bases left in between. This CDR3 is 11 amino acids long. Germline lookup yields CDR1 SQVTM and CDR2 ANQGSEA. The CDR3 DNA sequence: TGCAGCGTTTTCAGGGGCCATGAGCAGTTCTTC. It is translated as CSVFRGHEQFF.

In its sample, this clonotype was seen a few times. The chain recombines TRBV6-5 with TRBJ1-2; no definite D call. Trimming took 2 bases from V and 4 from J, leaving 17 bases between them. Germline-derived CDR1 and CDR2 are MNHEY and SVGAGI. CDR3 length equals 16 residues. The CDR3 bases are TGTGCCAGCAGTTACGCGCGGGGTGGCGGAATCTATGGCTACACCTTC. This sequence encodes CASSYARGGGIYGYTF.

V is TRBV28 and J is TRBJ1-5; no clear D. Trimming removed 4 bases from V and 4 bases from J, with 8 bases in between. The length of the CDR3 is 13 residues. Germline assignment: CDR1 MDHEN and CDR2 SYDVKM. CDR3 coding DNA: TGTGCCAGCAGTTGGGCCGAAAATCAGCCCCAGCATTTT. As protein: CASSWAENQPQHF.

There are a few counts of this clonotype. The chain recombines TRBV6-5 with TRBJ2-6; 7 bases are a match to TRBD1. V trimming: 0 bases; J trimming: 8 bases; junction bases outside the gene matches: 1. This CDR3 has 14 residues. Looked up from germline, CDR1 is MNHEY and CDR2 is SVGAGI. CDR3 amino acids: CASSYSTGSNVLTF. The DNA for the CDR3 is TGTGCCAGCAGTTACTCGACAGGGTCCAACGTCCTGACTTTC.

V and J are TRBV5-6 and TRBJ1-1, with D tentatively TRBD1 (5 bases). Deletions cut 0 bases from V and 1 base from J, with 7 bases between. This CDR3 has 14 amino acids. Germline assignment: CDR1 SGHDT and CDR2 YYEEEE. The CDR3 region is CASSLATANTEAFF. CDR3 DNA sequence: TGTGCCAGCAGCTTGGCGACAGCGAACACTGAAGCTTTCTTT.

The rearrangement joins TRBV18 to TRBJ2-2, with D tentatively TRBD1 (6 bases). Between the trimmed V and J ends, which lost 3 bases and 9 bases, there was a span of 11 bases. This CDR3 region has 13 residues. From germline, CDR1 is KGHSH and CDR2 LQKENI. The CDR3 sequence: CASSPDSNRELFF. The CDR3 DNA sequence: TGTGCCAGCTCACCGGACAGCAACAGGGAGCTGTTTTTT.

The sample holds a few counts of this clonotype. The chain carries TRBV11-2 and TRBJ2-2; D tentatively reads TRBD1 or TRBD2 (5 bases each). Trimming shortened V by 6 bases and J by 0 bases, and 14 bases separated the two germline ends. Germline V lookup: CDR1 SGHAT, CDR2 FQNNGV. The CDR3 contains 16 residues. The chain's CDR3 is CASSHGTLTNTGELFF. The CDR3 nucleotides are TGTGCCAGCAGTCACGGGACGCTCACGAACACCGGGGAGCTGTTTTTT.

The V and J genes are TRBV11-2 and TRBJ2-1; D is unclear. CDR1 is SGHAT and CDR2 is FQNNGV in the germline V gene. The V gene lost 5 bases and the J gene lost 0 bases, with 11 bases spanning the gap. The CDR3 is made up of 15 amino acids. CDR3 DNA: TGTGCCAGCAGCCCACACTTTATCTCCTACAATGAGCAGTTCTTC. Protein product: CASSPHFISYNEQFF. The whole variable domain, filled in from reference TRBV11-2 and TRBJ2-1, reads EAGVAQSPRYKIIEKRQSVAFWCNPISGHATLYWYQQILGQGPKLLIQFQNNGVVDDSQLPKDRFSAERLKGVDSTLKIQPAKLEDSAVYLCASSPHFISYNEQFFGPGTRLTVL.

This clonotype was seen only a few times. J is TRBJ2-7 and V is TRBV7-2; the match to TRBD1 covers 9 bases. The junction had 5 bases not matched to a gene; V was cut back by 5 bases and J by 3 bases. The CDR3 runs to 14 residues. From germline, CDR1 is SGHTA and CDR2 FQGNSA. In DNA, the CDR3 is TGTGCCAGCAGCCCGACAGGGGGTGTCTACGAGCAGTACTTC. It is translated as CASSPTGGVYEQYF.